This TCR beta chain was sequenced for a study of OX40 agonist ivuxolimab in advanced cancers. With V trimmed by 5 bases and J by 3 bases, 6 bases remained unmatched. Per germline, CDR1 SGHTA and CDR2 FQGNSA. This CDR3 region has 17 residues. The protocol was immunoSEQ multiplex PCR, while the TCRdb copy is restricted to in-frame clones and leaves out a portion. The table has around 98,000 clones, around nine tenths seen once; the top ten hold around 0.52%. The chain uses TRBV7-2 and TRBJ2-5, with TRBD2 matching 16 bases. The TCR sequence derives from an adult with an advanced solid tumor such as melanoma, head and neck, liver or kidney cancer. Sequences were derived from CD4+ or CD8+ T cells sorted from blood, sampled in a trial of the OX40 agonist ivuxolimab. Here the CDR3 DNA reads TGTGCCAGCAGCAAGGGACTAGCGGGGGGGCCAGAAGAGACCCAGTACTTC. Its protein is CASSKGLAGGPEETQYF.